This T cell receptor (beta chain) stems from a study of cytomegalovirus exposure and HLA in healthy donors. Broader study findings: Associated with cytomegalovirus, according to the listing, were 150 to 200 TCR beta chains.

V was clipped by 4 bases and J by 3 bases; unmatched bases: 10. This CDR3 spans 16 amino acids. CDR1 and CDR2 (germline): MGHRA, YSYEKL. Nominally healthy donors were sampled, though unrecorded immune exposures were likely. PCR was performed using 60 Vbeta and 13 Jbeta primers. Here immunoSEQ multiplex PCR was the method, and the copy in TCRdb shows in-frame clones only, minus some. The data show 210,000 or so clones, about 83% seen once. On this clone itself: Antigen unknown.

V is TRBV4-1 and J is TRBJ2-5, with 8 bases lining up with TRBD1. The source is a human donor in good health. Sequencing input: PBMCs. CDR3 DNA sequence: TGCGCCAGCAGCCTTCCCACAGGGGGTGTAAAAGAGACCCAGTACTTC. It translates to CASSLPTGGVKETQYF.